One and the same sample provided the 10 T cell receptor beta chains below, sequenced in a study of T cell repertoires in cytomegalovirus infection. TCRdb reprocessed the reads with MiXCR, giving one entry per CDR3 protein. The sample holds 740,000 or so distinct CDR3 sequences, under 40% seen once. Sample: PBMCs. The source is a human donor in good health (CMV status not recorded). Some clones in this sample may be carry-over from other donors' samples.

Points on this clonotype: Given a much more abundant clone one base away, this may be a read error. The chain links TRBV5-6 to TRBJ2-7; tentatively, D is TRBD1 (6 bases). CDR3 length equals 12 residues. Per germline, CDR1 SGHDT and CDR2 YYEEEE. V shed 4 bases and J shed 5 bases, with 10 bases lying between them. The CDR3 DNA reads TGTGCCAGCAGCCTGGGGGCCCACGAGCAGTACTTC. Translated: CASSLGAHEQYF. The full variable domain, completed using reference TRBV5-6 and TRBJ2-7, is DAGVTQSPTHLIKTRGQQVTLRCSPKSGHDTVSWYQQALGQGPQFIFQYYEEEERQRGNFPDRFSGHQFPNYSSELNVNALLLGDSALYLCASSLGAHEQYFGPGTRLTVT.

This chain uses TRBV7-2 with TRBJ1-5, with 7 positions matching TRBD1. The ends lost 2 bases at V and 6 bases at J; junction bases unmatched: 7. The CDR3 loop spans 15 amino acids. Germline values: CDR1 SGHTA, CDR2 FQGNSA. DNA of the CDR3: TGTGCCAGCAGCTTAACAGGGGACCCAAGTCAGCCCCAGCATTTT. This sequence encodes CASSLTGDPSQPQHF.

In regard to this clonotype: Likely a read error: the CDR3 ends without its conserved phenylalanine or tryptophan. The rearrangement links TRBV28 to TRBJ2-7; D not resolved. Trimming took 2 bases from V and 2 from J, leaving 13 bases between them. Germline values: CDR1 MDHEN, CDR2 SYDVKM. The CDR3 runs to 15 residues. CDR3 sequence: CASSLRIAAPYEQYL. The CDR3 region has the DNA TGTGCCAGCAGTTTACGAATCGCGGCTCCCTACGAGCAGTACTTA.

The chain links TRBV6-1 to TRBJ1-1; TRBD1 matches at 11 bases. The V gene's germline CDR1 is MNHNS and CDR2 SASEGT. Trimming took 7 bases from V and 8 from J; bases not matched to a gene: 33. The length of the CDR3 is 22 residues. The CDR3 nucleotides are TGTGCCAGCACCATCATTTCTCCGGGACAGGGGGGTTGGCGACGGGGGTTTGCGGAAGCTTTCTTT. It codes for CASTIISPGQGGWRRGFAEAFF.

This clonotype was counted many times. The chain combines TRBV7-2 with TRBJ2-5; 7 nucleotides align to TRBD2. The CDR3 is made up of 14 amino acids. V lost 5 bases to trimming and J lost 4 bases; unmatched junction nucleotides: 7. CDR1 is SGHTA, CDR2 FQGNSA, per germline. CDR3 sequence reads: CASSRRTGGETQYF. As DNA, the CDR3 is TGTGCCAGCAGCCGCCGGACGGGAGGAGAGACCCAGTACTTC.

The rearrangement joins TRBV20-1 to TRBJ1-5, with TRBD1 as a possible D gene (6 bases). V shed 0 bases and J shed 7 bases, with 16 bases lying between them. This CDR3 contains 15 residues. The germline gives CDR1 DFQATT, CDR2 SNEGSKA (reference sequence). The CDR3 loop is CSARDGAGAKQPQHF. DNA for the CDR3: TGCAGTGCTAGAGATGGAGCGGGGGCGAAGCAGCCCCAGCATTTT.

The J gene is TRBJ2-5, the V gene TRBV19; 10 bases map to TRBD1. There are 15 residues in the CDR3. The germline CDR1 and CDR2 sequences are LNHDA and SQIVND (reference sequence). Trimming took 5 bases from V and 3 from J; bases not matched to a gene: 6. CDR3 in amino acids: CASSDATGGEETQYF. The DNA for the CDR3 is TGTGCCAGTAGTGACGCGACAGGGGGCGAAGAGACCCAGTACTTC.

The chain joins TRBV5-4 to TRBJ1-1, with 7 bases that match TRBD1. Per the germline V gene, CDR1 is SGHNT and CDR2 is YYREEE (reference sequence). This CDR3 has 16 residues. The junction had 9 bases not matched to a gene; V was cut back by 4 bases and J by 0 bases. CDR3: CASSQGGGGLNTEAFF. The DNA for the CDR3 is TGTGCCAGCAGCCAGGGTGGAGGGGGCCTGAACACTGAAGCTTTCTTT.

The rearrangement uses TRBV6-1 and TRBJ2-7, with D tentatively TRBD1 (6 bases). Per the germline V gene, CDR1 is MNHNS and CDR2 is SASEGT. V was cut by 8 bases and J by 4 bases, with 12 bases left in between. The CDR3 consists of 12 residues. Written as DNA, the CDR3 is TGTGCCAGCCGGACAGCCTTGTACGAGCAGTACTTC. Translated: CASRTALYEQYF.

This clonotype was seen a few times. The CDR3 coding sequence is TGCAGCGTTTGGTCCCTCTCCTACAATGAGCAGTTCTTC. It yields the protein CSVWSLSYNEQFF. The chain carries TRBV29-1 and TRBJ2-1; D is undetermined. The CDR3 totals 13 residues. Looked up from germline, CDR1 is SQVTM and CDR2 is ANQGSEA. The ends were cut back, 5 bases at V and 0 bases at J, with 8 bases in the middle.